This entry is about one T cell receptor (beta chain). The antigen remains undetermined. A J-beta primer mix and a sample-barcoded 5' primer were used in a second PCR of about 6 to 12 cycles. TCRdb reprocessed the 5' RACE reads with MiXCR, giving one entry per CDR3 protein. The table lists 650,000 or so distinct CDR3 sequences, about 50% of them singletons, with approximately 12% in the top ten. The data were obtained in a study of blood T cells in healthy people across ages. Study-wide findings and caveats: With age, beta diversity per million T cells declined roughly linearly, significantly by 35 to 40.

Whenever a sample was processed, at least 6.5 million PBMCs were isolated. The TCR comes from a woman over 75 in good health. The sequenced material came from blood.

CDR3 DNA sequence: TGCAGCGTTGGGGGAGGACTAGCGGGAGTACAAGAGACCCAGTTCTTC. Amino acids: CSVGGGLAGVQETQFF. The chain uses TRBV29-1 and TRBJ2-1, with 13 bases aligning to TRBD2. In germline, CDR1 is SQVTM, CDR2 ANQGSEA. The CDR3 is 16 amino acids. Trimming at V came to 4 bases and at J to 13 bases, leaving 16 bases not matched to a gene.